These 26 T cell receptor beta chains were sequenced from one sample in a study of T-cell memory formation after mild COVID-19. TCRdb independently ran MiXCR on the 5' RACE reads; one entry per CDR3 protein. The sample shows approximately 260,000 distinct CDR3 sequences, 16% of them seen only once. Sequenced input: PBMCs or a T cell subset sorted from them (not recorded which). These TCRs come from a young man who had mild COVID-19 (a few samples of this study predate the infection). Cell type and time point are not known.

This clonotype was observed a few times. V is TRBV4-1 and J is TRBJ2-2, with a weak D call TRBD1 (6 bases). Germline V CDR1 and CDR2: MGHRA, YSYEKL. Trimming took off 4 bases at V and 6 bases at J, with 18 bases between the two ends. The CDR3 has 16 residues. The CDR3 region is CASSLTGTTSAGELFF. The CDR3 DNA reads TGCGCCAGCAGCCTAACCGGGACAACGTCCGCCGGGGAGCTGTTTTTT.

This clonotype came up a few times. The chain employs TRBV6-4 and TRBJ1-5; 10 bases line up with TRBD1. The V gene's germline CDR1 is MRHNA and CDR2 SNTAGT. The CDR3 spans 15 residues. With V trimmed by 2 bases and J by 2 bases, 0 bases remained unmatched. The CDR3 sequence: CASSDGTGGNQPQHF. For the CDR3, the DNA is TGTGCCAGCAGTGACGGGACAGGGGGCAATCAGCCCCAGCATTTT.

This clonotype was seen a handful of times. This chain joins TRBV7-3 and TRBJ2-2; no definite D call. Trimming cost V 4 bases and J 2 bases, with 14 bases left between them. The germline V gene has CDR1 SGHTA and CDR2 FQGTGA. The CDR3 spans 16 residues. The CDR3 nucleotides read TGTGCCAGCAGCTCCGGCAGCCACGTCAACACCGGGGAGCTGTTTTTT. Protein product: CASSSGSHVNTGELFF.

This clonotype was observed a handful of times. This chain connects TRBV5-5 to TRBJ2-1, with 14 bases lining up with TRBD2. CDR3 length: 17 residues. Germline CDR1 is SGHKS and CDR2 is YYEKEE (reference sequence). Trimming cost V 4 bases and J 9 bases; bases outside gene matches: 12. The CDR3 DNA is TGTGCCAGCAGCCGAGGACTAGCGGGGGGTTACATCACTGAGCAGTTCTTC. Its protein is CASSRGLAGGYITEQFF.

This clonotype has at least ten counts. This chain connects TRBV29-1 to TRBJ1-1; D may be TRBD1 (6 bases). The germline V and J ends were trimmed by 1 base and 5 bases, with 14 bases remaining between them. The CDR3 extends over 14 amino acids. CDR1 SQVTM and CDR2 ANQGSEA come from the germline V gene. CDR3 amino acids: CSVEVPGVRTEAFF. DNA for the CDR3: TGCAGCGTTGAAGTCCCAGGGGTTCGGACTGAAGCTTTCTTT.

In its sample, this clonotype was seen a few times. CDR3 loop: CASSADTNTGELFF. CDR3 bases: TGTGCCAGCAGCGCCGATACGAACACCGGGGAGCTGTTTTTT. The rearrangement uses TRBV9 and TRBJ2-2; no reliable D call. Germline loops: CDR1 SGDLS, CDR2 YYNGEE. The ends were cut back, 3 bases at V and 0 bases at J, with 6 bases in the middle. This CDR3 contains 14 residues.

The chain joins TRBV5-1 to TRBJ2-5; no reliable D call. Looked up from germline, CDR1 is SGHRS and CDR2 is YFSETQ. V was shortened by 4 bases and J by 1 base, with 5 bases between the two germline ends. The CDR3 has 12 amino acids. CDR3: CASSASQETQYF. Written as DNA, the CDR3 is TGCGCCAGCAGCGCCAGCCAAGAGACCCAGTACTTC.

This clonotype was seen only a few times. This rearrangement joins TRBV28 to TRBJ2-6, with 7 bases that match TRBD1. J gave up 4 bases and V 5 bases, and 14 bases lay outside the gene matches. The CDR3 loop spans 18 amino acids. Germline CDR1 MDHEN, CDR2 SYDVKM. CDR3 sequence reads: CASSAFPLTGAGANVLTF. DNA for the CDR3: TGTGCCAGCAGTGCCTTCCCCCTTACAGGGGCCGGGGCCAACGTCCTGACTTTC.

At least ten counts were recorded for this clonotype. The rearrangement uses TRBV5-1 and TRBJ2-5; tentatively, D is TRBD2 (6 bases). Germline V gives CDR1 SGHRS, CDR2 YFSETQ. The V end lost 4 bases, the J end lost 4 bases, and 14 bases lay between the germline ends. CDR3 length: 14 residues. CDR3 sequence (DNA): TGCGCCAGCAGCGGCGGAGGGCGAGGAGAGACCCAGTACTTC. Translated: CASSGGGRGETQYF.

This clonotype was counted only a few times. The rearrangement joins TRBV4-3 to TRBJ2-1; weak D call: TRBD1 (6 bases). Germline lookup yields CDR1 LGHNA and CDR2 YSLEER. The CDR3 has 14 amino acids. Trimming left V 2 bases short and J 4 bases short, with 9 bases between. This chain's CDR3 is CASSQSDSYNEQFF. CDR3 DNA: TGCGCCAGCAGCCAATCGGACAGTTACAATGAGCAGTTCTTC.

CDR3: CATTGQGNEQFF. DNA of the CDR3: TGTGCCACGACGGGACAGGGGAATGAGCAGTTCTTC. The V and J genes are TRBV10-3 and TRBJ2-1; TRBD1 aligns across 10 bases. This CDR3 comprises 12 residues. Germline CDR1 ENHRY, CDR2 SYGVKD. V gave up 10 bases and J gave up 7 bases; unmatched junction bases: 4.

This clonotype was detected a few times. This chain links TRBV3-1 with TRBJ1-2, with a possible D match to TRBD1 (5 bases). The germline V gene has CDR1 LGHDT and CDR2 YNNKEL (reference sequence). Between the trimmed V and J ends, which lost 0 bases and 4 bases, there was a span of 12 bases. The CDR3 spans 15 residues. CDR3 bases: TGTGCCAGCAGCCAAGATCTTGACAGAATCTATGGCTACACCTTC. This codes for CASSQDLDRIYGYTF. Full variable domain (remainder filled in from reference TRBV3-1 and TRBJ1-2): DTAVSQTPKYLVTQMGNDKSIKCEQNLGHDTMYWYKQDSKKFLKIMFSYNNKELIINETVPNRFSPKSPDKAHLNLHINSLELGDSAVYFCASSQDLDRIYGYTFGSGTRLTVV.

The sample holds a few counts of this clonotype. V gene TRBV20-1 combines with J gene TRBJ2-5; 11 positions match TRBD2. This CDR3 is 15 amino acids long. CDR1 is DFQATT, CDR2 SNEGSKA, per germline (reference sequence). J was trimmed by 2 bases and V by 4 bases; bases with no gene match: 6. CDR3: CSANRLAGGQETQYF. The CDR3 region has the DNA TGCAGTGCTAACCGTCTAGCGGGGGGACAAGAGACCCAGTACTTC.

This clonotype was observed a few times. The V gene is TRBV20-1, the J gene TRBJ2-1, with TRBD2 matching 12 bases. The germline V gene encodes CDR1 DFQATT and CDR2 SNEGSKA (reference sequence). The CDR3 has 14 amino acids. After removal of 1 base from V and 9 bases from J, the junction contained 4 bases not matched to a gene. CDR3 nucleotide sequence: TGCAGTGCTAGAGGGACTAGCGGGGCTCGTGAGCAGTTCTTC. Translation: CSARGTSGAREQFF.

This clonotype was found a few times. The chain is built from TRBV20-1 and TRBJ2-3, with D uncertain. Trimming left V 5 bases short and J 6 bases short, with 9 bases between. This CDR3 contains 11 residues. Germline assignment: CDR1 DFQATT and CDR2 SNEGSKA (reference sequence). In nucleotides, the CDR3 is TGCAGTGCTTCTCGACGGGATACGCAGTATTTT. Its protein product is CSASRRDTQYF.

The chain has TRBV18 and TRBJ1-3; unclear D gene. The V end lost 3 bases, the J end lost 4 bases, and 13 bases lay between the germline ends. This CDR3 is 15 amino acids long. Germline V gene sequence: CDR1 KGHSH, CDR2 LQKENI. In nucleotides, the CDR3 is TGTGCCAGCTCACCCGACGGGGATAGAGGAAACACCATATATTTT. Protein product: CASSPDGDRGNTIYF.

This clonotype was observed a few times. The chain links TRBV9 to TRBJ1-1, with D uncertain. Germline CDR1 reads SGDLS; CDR2 reads YYNGEE. CDR3 length equals 14 residues. Trimming shortened V by 4 bases and J by 3 bases, and 13 bases separated the two germline ends. The CDR3 protein is CASSKRVTDTEAFF. In nucleotides, the CDR3 is TGTGCCAGCAGCAAGAGGGTCACTGACACTGAAGCTTTCTTT.

This clonotype was recorded a few times. The chain carries TRBV25-1 and TRBJ1-1; tentative D call: TRBD1 (6 bases). CDR1 is MGHDK and CDR2 is SYGVNS in the germline V gene. This CDR3 spans 13 amino acids. Trimming cost V 4 bases and J 4 bases, with 10 bases left between them. In nucleotides, the CDR3 is TGTGCCAGCAGTGTCAGGGGTGGCACTGAAGCTTTCTTT. Translation: CASSVRGGTEAFF.

This clonotype was seen repeatedly, ten times or more. The chain carries TRBV7-3 and TRBJ2-2, with D uncertain. The CDR3 runs 15 residues. The V and J ends lost 1 base and 4 bases respectively, with 10 bases between them. CDR1 is SGHTA and CDR2 is FQGTGA in the germline V gene. The CDR3 coding sequence is TGTGCCAGCAGCTTAAACTCGGGTCTCACCGGGGAGCTGTTTTTT. This gives the protein CASSLNSGLTGELFF.

The chain couples TRBV12-3 or TRBV12-4 to TRBJ2-2; D gene uncertain. The CDR3 extends over 13 amino acids. Trimming took off 6 bases at V and 5 bases at J, with 10 bases between the two ends. In DNA, the CDR3 is TGTGCCAGCAGGTCACAGAGGACCGGGGAGCTGTTTTTT. Its translation is CASRSQRTGELFF.

This clonotype was counted a few times. The chain has TRBV6-2 or TRBV6-3 and TRBJ2-1; D call uncertain. This CDR3 has 15 amino acids. V lost 4 bases to trimming and J lost 3 bases, with 13 bases between them. The germline CDR1 and CDR2 sequences are MNHEY and SVGEGT. The CDR3 here is CASSFSHKNYNEQFF. The CDR3 DNA follows: TGTGCCAGCAGTTTTTCGCATAAGAACTACAATGAGCAGTTCTTC.

This clonotype appeared many times. This sequence joins TRBV12-3 or TRBV12-4 and TRBJ2-5, with 9 bases identical to TRBD2. V shed 3 bases, J shed 4 bases, and the junction held 9 bases outside the gene matches. The CDR3 runs to 16 residues. Written as DNA, the CDR3 is TGTGCCAGCAGTTTGTGGCGGGGGGGCGTCTTAGAGACCCAGTACTTC. Its protein is CASSLWRGGVLETQYF.

This clonotype occurred a few times. The genes are TRBV4-3 and TRBJ2-1; no reliable D call. V shed 0 bases and J shed 9 bases, with 12 bases lying between them. The CDR3 is 14 residues long. Germline CDR1 LGHNA, CDR2 YSLEER. CDR3 nucleotides: TGCGCCAGCAGCCAAGATTTGGGAAACACTGAGCAGTTCTTC. It is translated as CASSQDLGNTEQFF.

The chain couples TRBV18 to TRBJ2-7, with D perhaps matching TRBD1 (5 bases). This CDR3 is 13 amino acids long. The germline CDR1 and CDR2 sequences are KGHSH and LQKENI. V gave up 6 bases and J gave up 4 bases, with 13 bases separating them. The CDR3 loop is CASSYTDRYEQYV. Here the CDR3 DNA reads TGTGCCAGCTCGTACACCGACAGATACGAGCAGTACGTC.

The gene calls are TRBV20-1 and TRBJ2-7; 9 bases are shared with TRBD1. Germline loops: CDR1 DFQATT, CDR2 SNEGSKA (reference sequence). V gave up 0 bases and J gave up 3 bases; unmatched junction bases: 6. The CDR3 has 15 residues. The CDR3 sequence is CSARDGGQGLYEQYF. The CDR3 DNA reads as TGCAGTGCTAGAGACGGGGGACAGGGCCTCTACGAGCAGTACTTC.

This chain uses TRBV27 with TRBJ2-3, with a weak D call TRBD2 (5 bases). V lost 10 bases, J lost 1 base, and 15 bases lay in between. CDR1 is MNHEY, CDR2 SMNVEV, per germline (reference sequence). This CDR3 is built from 14 residues. The CDR3 here is CAIGEIWRTDTQYF. The CDR3 DNA follows: TGTGCCATCGGGGAGATATGGCGCACAGATACGCAGTATTTT.